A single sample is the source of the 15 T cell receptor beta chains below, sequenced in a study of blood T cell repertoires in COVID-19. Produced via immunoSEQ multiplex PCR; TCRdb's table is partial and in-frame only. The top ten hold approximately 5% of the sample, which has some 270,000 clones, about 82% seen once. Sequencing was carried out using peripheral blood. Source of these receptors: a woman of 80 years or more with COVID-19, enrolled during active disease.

CDR3 coding DNA: TGTGCCAGCAGTTTATTTCAGGGGCGGGACACTGAAGCTTTCTTT. This gives the protein CASSLFQGRDTEAFF. The rearrangement uses TRBV27 and TRBJ1-1; D possibly corresponds to TRBD1 (6 bases). The V gene's germline CDR1 is MNHEY and CDR2 SMNVEV (reference sequence). This CDR3 is built from 15 residues. V was trimmed by 1 base and J by 3 bases, leaving 12 bases between them.

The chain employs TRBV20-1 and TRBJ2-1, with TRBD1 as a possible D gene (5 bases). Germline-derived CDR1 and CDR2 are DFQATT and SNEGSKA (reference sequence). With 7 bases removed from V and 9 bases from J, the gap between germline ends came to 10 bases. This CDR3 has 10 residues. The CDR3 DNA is TGCAGTGTCCAGGGTATTGAGCAGTTCTTC. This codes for CSVQGIEQFF.

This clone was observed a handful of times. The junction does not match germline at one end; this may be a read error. This CDR3 is CASSLGQANYGYTF. DNA of the CDR3: TGTGCCAGCAGCCTAGGACAGGCTAACTATGGCTACACCTTC. The chain combines TRBV13 with TRBJ1-2, with 7 bases aligning to TRBD1. Germline V CDR1 and CDR2: PRHDT, FYEKMQ (reference sequence). The CDR3 consists of 14 residues.

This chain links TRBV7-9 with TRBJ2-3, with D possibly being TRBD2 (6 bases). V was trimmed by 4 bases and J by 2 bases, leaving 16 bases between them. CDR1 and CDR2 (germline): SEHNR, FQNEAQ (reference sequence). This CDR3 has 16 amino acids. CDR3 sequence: CASSSQERAFTDTQYF. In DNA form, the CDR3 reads TGTGCCAGCAGCTCCCAGGAGCGGGCATTCACAGATACGCAGTATTTT.

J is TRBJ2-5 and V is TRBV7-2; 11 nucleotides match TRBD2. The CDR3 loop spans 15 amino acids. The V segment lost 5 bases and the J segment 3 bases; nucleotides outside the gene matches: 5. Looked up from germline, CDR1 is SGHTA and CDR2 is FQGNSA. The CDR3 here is CASSLGTSGKETQYF. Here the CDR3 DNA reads TGTGCCAGCAGCCTGGGGACTAGCGGTAAAGAGACCCAGTACTTC.

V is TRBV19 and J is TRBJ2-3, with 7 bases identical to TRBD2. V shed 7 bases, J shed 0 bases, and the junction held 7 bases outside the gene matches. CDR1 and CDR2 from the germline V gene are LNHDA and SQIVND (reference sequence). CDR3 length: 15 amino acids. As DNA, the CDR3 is TGTGCCAGTACCTCCAGCGGGGCAAGCACAGATACGCAGTATTTT. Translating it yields CASTSSGASTDTQYF.

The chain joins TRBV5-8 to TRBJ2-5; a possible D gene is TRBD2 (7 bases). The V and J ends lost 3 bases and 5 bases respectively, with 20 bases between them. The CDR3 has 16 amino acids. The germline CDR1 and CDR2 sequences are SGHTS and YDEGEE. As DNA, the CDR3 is TGTGCCAGCAGCTCCCTGGGAAGGGGGGGGCAGGAGACCCAGTACTTC. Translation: CASSSLGRGGQETQYF.

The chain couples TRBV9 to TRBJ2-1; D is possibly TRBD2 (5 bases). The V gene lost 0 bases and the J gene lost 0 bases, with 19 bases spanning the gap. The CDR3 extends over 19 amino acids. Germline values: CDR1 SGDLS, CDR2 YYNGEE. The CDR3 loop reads CASSVAPLFSESSYNEQFF. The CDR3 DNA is TGTGCCAGCAGCGTAGCACCCCTTTTTAGCGAGAGCTCCTACAATGAGCAGTTCTTC. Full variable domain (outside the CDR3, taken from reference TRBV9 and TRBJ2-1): DSGVTQTPKHLITATGQRVTLRCSPRSGDLSVYWYQQSLDQGLQFLIQYYNGEERAKGNILERFSAQQFPDLHSELNLSSLELGDSALYFCASSVAPLFSESSYNEQFFGPGTRLTVL.

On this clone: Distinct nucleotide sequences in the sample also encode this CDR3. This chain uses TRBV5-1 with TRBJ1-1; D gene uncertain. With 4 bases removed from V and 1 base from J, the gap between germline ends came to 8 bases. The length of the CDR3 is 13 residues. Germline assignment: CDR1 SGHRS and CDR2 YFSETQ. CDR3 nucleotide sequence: TGCGCCAGCAGCCGTGGAGCGAACACTGAAGCTTTCTTT. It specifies CASSRGANTEAFF.

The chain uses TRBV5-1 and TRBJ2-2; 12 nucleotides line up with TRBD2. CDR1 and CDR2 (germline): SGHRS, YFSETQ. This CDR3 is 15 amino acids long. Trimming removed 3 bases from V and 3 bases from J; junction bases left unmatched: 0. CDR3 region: CASSWTSGDTGELFF. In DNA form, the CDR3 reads TGCGCCAGCAGCTGGACTAGCGGGGACACCGGGGAGCTGTTTTTT.

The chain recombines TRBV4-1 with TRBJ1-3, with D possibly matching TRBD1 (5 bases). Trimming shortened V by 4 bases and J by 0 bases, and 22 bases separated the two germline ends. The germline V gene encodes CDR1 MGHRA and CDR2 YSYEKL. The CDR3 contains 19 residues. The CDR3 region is CASSRSPPGAGNSGNTIYF. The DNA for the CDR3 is TGCGCCAGCAGCCGGTCACCTCCTGGAGCAGGGAACTCTGGAAACACCATATATTTT.

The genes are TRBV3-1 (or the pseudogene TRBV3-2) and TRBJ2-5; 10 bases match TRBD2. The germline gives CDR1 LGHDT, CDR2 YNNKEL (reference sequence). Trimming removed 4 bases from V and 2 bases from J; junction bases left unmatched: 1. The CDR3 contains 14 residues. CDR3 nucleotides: TGTGCCAGCAGCCTAGCGGGAGGACAAGAGACCCAGTACTTC. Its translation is CASSLAGGQETQYF.

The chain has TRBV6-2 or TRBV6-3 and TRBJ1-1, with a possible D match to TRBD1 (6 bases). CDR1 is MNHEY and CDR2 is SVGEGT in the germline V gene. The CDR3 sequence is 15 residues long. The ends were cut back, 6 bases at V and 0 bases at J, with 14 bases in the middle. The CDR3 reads CASSPGGAVNTEAFF. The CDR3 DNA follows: TGTGCCAGCAGCCCCGGGGGGGCTGTGAACACTGAAGCTTTCTTT.

Written as DNA, the CDR3 is TGTGCCAGCTCACTAGGACGGCCCGCGGGCTACGAGCAGTACTTC. It yields the protein CASSLGRPAGYEQYF. This chain links TRBV18 with TRBJ2-7; the D gene is possibly TRBD2 (5 bases). Germline V lookup: CDR1 KGHSH, CDR2 LQKENI. With 4 bases removed from V and 3 bases from J, the gap between germline ends came to 16 bases. The CDR3 totals 15 residues.

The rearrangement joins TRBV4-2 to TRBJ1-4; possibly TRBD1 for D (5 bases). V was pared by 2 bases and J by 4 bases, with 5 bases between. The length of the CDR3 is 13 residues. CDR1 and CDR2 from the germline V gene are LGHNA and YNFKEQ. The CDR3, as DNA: TGTGCCAGCAGCCAACAGGGTAATGAAAAACTGTTTTTT. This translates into CASSQQGNEKLFF.